This T cell receptor beta chain was obtained from a study of lymphopenia after photon versus proton radiotherapy. Notes on the study in general: Relative stability marked proton patients; photon patients lost diversity and naive cells. Post-nadir TCR diversity decline inversely tracked overall survival among those who died. Oligoclonal CD8+ Temra expansion after nadir drove photon patients' diversity drop.

Germline CDR1 SGHTA, CDR2 FQGNSA. Trimming pared 0 bases from V and 4 bases from J, leaving 12 bases between. The CDR3 has 15 amino acids. Regarding this clone: Its specificity is not known.

Only in-frame clones appear in the TCRdb table, and some are missing; sequencing was by immunoSEQ multiplex PCR. The sample has 68,000 or so clones; approximately 90% are singletons. This receptor was taken from a woman in her 70s with pancreatic cancer. This sample comprised peripheral blood, obtained from a patient treated with photon-based radiotherapy. The V and J genes are TRBV7-2 and TRBJ1-1; perhaps TRBD1 as D (5 bases). The CDR3 nucleotides read TGTGCCAGCAGCTTAGCCGGGGCTCGGGGCACTGAAGCTTTCTTT. It translates to CASSLAGARGTEAFF.